These 8 T cell receptor beta chains share one sample of origin, sequenced in a study of blood T cell repertoires in COVID-19. Generated by immunoSEQ multiplex PCR, the TCRdb table keeps only in-frame clones and is missing some. The repertoire holds approximately 80,000 clones, about 91% seen once, with about 7% in the top ten. Material: peripheral blood. All receptors come from a woman of 80 years or more with acute or convalescent COVID-19.

V is TRBV18 and J is TRBJ2-2; D gene ambiguous. The V end was cut by 3 bases, the J end by 1 base, with 9 bases between. This CDR3 comprises 15 residues. Germline assignment: CDR1 KGHSH and CDR2 LQKENI. This CDR3 reads CASSPTPQNTGELFF. The CDR3 region has the DNA TGTGCCAGCTCACCTACTCCCCAGAACACCGGGGAGCTGTTTTTT.

V and J are TRBV14 and TRBJ1-1, with D uncertain. The CDR3 contains 13 residues. The V gene lost 1 base and the J gene lost 2 bases, with 5 bases spanning the gap. CDR1 and CDR2 (germline): SGHDN, FVKESK. Here the CDR3 reads CASSQVKNTEAFF. The CDR3 region has the DNA TGTGCCAGCAGCCAAGTAAAAAACACTGAAGCTTTCTTT.

The gene calls are TRBV18 and TRBJ1-1; 9 nucleotides align to TRBD1. Germline V gene lookup returns CDR1 KGHSH and CDR2 LQKENI. The CDR3 contains 16 residues. Trimming removed 4 bases from V and 1 base from J; junction bases left unmatched: 7. In DNA form, the CDR3 reads TGTGCCAGCTCACTTGGGACAGGGTTTGGGAACACTGAAGCTTTCTTT. This sequence encodes CASSLGTGFGNTEAFF.

J is TRBJ1-5 and V is TRBV25-1; D may be TRBD1 (6 bases). CDR1 MGHDK and CDR2 SYGVNS come from the germline V gene. There are 15 residues in the CDR3. V was pared by 6 bases and J by 4 bases, with 16 bases between. As DNA, the CDR3 is TGTGCCAGCAGCGAGGGGGGGGCGGGTAATCAGCCCCAGCATTTT. This codes for CASSEGGAGNQPQHF. The variable domain in full, completed from reference TRBV25-1 and TRBJ1-5, reads EADIYQTPRYLVIGTGKKITLECSQTMGHDKMYWYQQDPGMELHLIHYSYGVNSTEKGDLSSESTVSRIRTEHFPLTLESARPSHTSQYLCASSEGGAGNQPQHFGDGTRLSIL.

This rearrangement joins TRBV25-1 to TRBJ2-2, with a tentative D call TRBD2 (5 bases). CDR3 size: 18 residues. V lost 8 bases and J 4 bases, leaving 26 bases between the germline ends. In germline, CDR1 is MGHDK, CDR2 SYGVNS. The CDR3, as DNA: TGTGCCAGCGTCTCTAGCATTAGCGCGGGCCTTTTCACCGGGGAGCTGTTTTTT. Protein product: CASVSSISAGLFTGELFF.

The chain combines TRBV7-3 with TRBJ2-6; 7 positions agree with TRBD1. The CDR3 has 20 amino acids. Germline assignment: CDR1 SGHTA and CDR2 FQGTGA. V trimming: 5 bases; J trimming: 0 bases; junction bases outside the gene matches: 16. Written as DNA, the CDR3 is TGTGCCAGCAGCCCTCGTGCCGGGACAGAGGCCGGCTCTGGGGCCAACGTCCTGACTTTC. Protein product: CASSPRAGTEAGSGANVLTF.

V gene TRBV19 combines with J gene TRBJ2-5; TRBD2 aligns across 7 bases. V was pared by 10 bases and J by 4 bases, with 12 bases of the junction left unmatched. Germline V gene data show CDR1 as LNHDA and CDR2 as SQIVND (reference sequence). The CDR3 spans 14 residues. This chain's CDR3 is CATLGNSGGETQYF. CDR3 in DNA: TGTGCCACCCTCGGGAATTCGGGAGGAGAGACCCAGTACTTC.

The chain links TRBV18 to TRBJ1-2; D is undetermined. Trimming shortened V by 6 bases and J by 8 bases, and 13 bases separated the two germline ends. Looked up from germline, CDR1 is KGHSH and CDR2 is LQKENI. CDR3 length: 12 residues. The chain's CDR3 is CASSRDNRGYTF. CDR3 in DNA: TGTGCCAGCTCCCGGGATAATAGGGGCTACACCTTC.